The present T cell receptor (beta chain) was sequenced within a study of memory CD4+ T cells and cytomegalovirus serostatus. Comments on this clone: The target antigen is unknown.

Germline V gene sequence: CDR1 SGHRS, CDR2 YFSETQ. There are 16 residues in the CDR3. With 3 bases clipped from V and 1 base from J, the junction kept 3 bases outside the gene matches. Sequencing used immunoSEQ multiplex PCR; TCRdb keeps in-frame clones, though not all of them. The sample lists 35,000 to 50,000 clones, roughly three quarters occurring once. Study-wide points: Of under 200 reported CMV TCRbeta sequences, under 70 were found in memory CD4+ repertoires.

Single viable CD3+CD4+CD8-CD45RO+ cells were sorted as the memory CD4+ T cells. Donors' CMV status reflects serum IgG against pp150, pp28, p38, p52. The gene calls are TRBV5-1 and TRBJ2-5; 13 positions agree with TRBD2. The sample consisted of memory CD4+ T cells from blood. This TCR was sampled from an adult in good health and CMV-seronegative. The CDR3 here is CASSSLAGGFQETQYF. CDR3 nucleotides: TGCGCCAGCAGCTCACTAGCGGGGGGGTTCCAAGAGACCCAGTACTTC.